This is a list of T cell receptor beta chains from one sample in a study of blood T cell repertoires in COVID-19. TCRdb's copy holds only in-frame clones and misses some; the assay was immunoSEQ multiplex PCR. The sample lists roughly 130,000 clones; approximately 84% were seen once. The sequenced sample consisted of PBMCs or T cells enriched from blood (not recorded which). The origin of the receptors is a woman aged 45-65 years with acute COVID-19. The CDR3 runs from the conserved cysteine through the conserved F or W. The order of the fields is clone size, V gene, D gene, J gene, CDR3 DNA, CDR3 protein. The D gene is left open where the match is weak. A row's size may be missing; if present it is once, few, many or a size class.

>once|TRBV7-8|-|TRBJ2-3
TGTGCCAGCAGCTTAGTGACAGGTCTAGGGTCAGATACGCAGTATTTT
CASSLVTGLGSDTQYF
>few|TRBV10-1|TRBD2|TRBJ2-2
TGCGCCAGCAGTGCGGTGGGAGGGCCCGGGGCCGGGGAGCTGTTTTTT
CASSAVGGPGAGELFF
>-|TRBV6-1|-|TRBJ2-4
TGTGCCAGCAGTGAACCTCTTGTCGGAGGCGCCAAAAACATTCAGTACTTC
CASSEPLVGGAKNIQYF
>-|TRBV11-2|TRBD2|TRBJ2-7
TGTGCCAGCAGCTTTAGGACTAGCGGGAGCCCCTACGAGCAGTACTTC
CASSFRTSGSPYEQYF
>-|TRBV5-4|TRBD1|TRBJ2-7
TGTGCCAGCAGCCAAGGACAGGGAAGCTCCTACGAGCAGTACTTC
CASSQGQGSSYEQYF
>-|TRBV2|TRBD1|TRBJ2-4
TGTGCCAGCAGTGGACTAGGGGACAGGGGTCAAGATTGGGCCAAAAACATTCAGTACTTC
CASSGLGDRGQDWAKNIQYF
>-|TRBV11-3|-|TRBJ2-2
TGTGCCAGCAGCTTCCCAAAAGGGGGAGTGAACACCGGGGAGCTGTTTTTT
CASSFPKGGVNTGELFF
>-|TRBV11-3|TRBD1|TRBJ1-1
TGTGCCAGCAGCTTAGGACAGGGGACTGAAGCTTTCTTT
CASSLGQGTEAFF
>many|TRBV2|-|TRBJ2-1
TGTGCCAGCGTGAGCTCCTACAATGAGCAGTTCTTC
CASVSSYNEQFF
>-|TRBV30|TRBD2|TRBJ2-3
TGTGCCTGGAGTGGTTTCAGCGGGAGAGGGCTGGGGGATACGCAGTATTTT
CAWSGFSGRGLGDTQYF
>-|TRBV27|-|TRBJ1-1
TGTGCCAGCAGTTTTTCGGGTGGCACTGAAGCTTTCTTT
CASSFSGGTEAFF
>-|TRBV5-1|-|TRBJ1-1
TGCGCCAGCAGGGCAGGGGCGACGAGTATGAACACTGAAGCTTTCTTT
CASRAGATSMNTEAFF
>-|TRBV21-1|-|TRBJ1-4
TGTGCCAGCAGCATGACAGGGGGCATTGCAACTAATGAAAAACTGTTTTTT
CASSMTGGIATNEKLFF
>-|TRBV27|-|TRBJ2-1
TGTGCCAGCAGTATTGGGGGCAGGGTTTACAATGAGCAGTTCTTC
CASSIGGRVYNEQFF
>-|TRBV18|TRBD1|TRBJ2-7
TGTGCCAGCTCACCGGCCGCCGGGACAGGGTCCTACGAGCAGTACTTC
CASSPAAGTGSYEQYF
>-|TRBV28|-|TRBJ1-2
TGTGCCAGCGCGACAGAAAATAACTATGGCTACACCTTC
CASATENNYGYTF
>-|TRBV5-1|-|TRBJ2-5
TGCGCCAGCAGTGGTGAGGAAGAGACCCAGTACTTC
CASSGEEETQYF
>few|TRBV7-6|-|TRBJ1-5
TGTGCCAGCAACGAGGACACCTATAGCAATCAGCCCCAGCATTTT
CASNEDTYSNQPQHF
>few|TRBV10-3|-|TRBJ2-7
TGTGCCACCGGGGGGCAGACCACCTACGAGCAGTACTTC
CATGGQTTYEQYF
>-|TRBV29-1|TRBD1|TRBJ2-7
TGCAGCGTCGAACGGGACAGTAGCTACGAGCAGTACTTC
CSVERDSSYEQYF
>-|TRBV5-8|-|TRBJ2-7
TGTGCCAGCAGCTTGGCCGACGAGCAGTACTTC
CASSLADEQYF
>-|TRBV28|-|TRBJ2-7
TGTGCCAGCACACCGGGAACGACCTACGAGCAGTACTTC
CASTPGTTYEQYF
>once|TRBV27|-|TRBJ1-4
TGTGCCAGCAGTTCTAACCTGGGAGTAGTTAATGAAAAACTGTTTTTT
CASSSNLGVVNEKLFF
>-|TRBV12-3/TRBV12-4|TRBD1|TRBJ1-2
TGTGCCAGCAGTCAGGGACAGAACTATGGCTACACCTTC
CASSQGQNYGYTF
>-|TRBV7-2|-|TRBJ1-1
TGTGCCAGCAGCTTAGCCGGGGTGCTGAGTACTACTGAAGCTTTCTTT
CASSLAGVLSTTEAFF
>-|TRBV5-1|-|TRBJ2-3
TGCGCCAGCAGCTTACCAGGGTCCACAGATACGCAGTATTTT
CASSLPGSTDTQYF
>-|TRBV11-2|-|TRBJ1-1
TGTGCCAGCAGCTTAGACAGGTGGGACACTGAAGCTTTCTTT
CASSLDRWDTEAFF
>-|TRBV23-1|TRBD1|TRBJ1-1
TGCGCCAGCACCCCGCCGACAGGGAACCCGAACACTGAAGCTTTCTTT
CASTPPTGNPNTEAFF
>-|TRBV7-9|TRBD2|TRBJ2-3
TGTGCCAGCAGCTCGCAGACTAGCGGGATTGGAGATACGCAGTATTTT
CASSSQTSGIGDTQYF
>-|TRBV5-1|TRBD1|TRBJ1-1
TGCGCCAGCAGCTCCGGACAGGGGGCTTTAACTGAAGCTTTCTTT
CASSSGQGALTEAFF
>-|TRBV2|-|TRBJ1-4
TGTGCCAGCAGAGAAGACAGCTCTAATGAAAAACTGTTTTTT
CASREDSSNEKLFF
>-|TRBV5-5|TRBD2|TRBJ2-1
TGTGCCAGCAGCGGGATGGGACTAGCGGGGCCCTACAATGAGCAGTTCTTC
CASSGMGLAGPYNEQFF
>-|TRBV5-1|TRBD1|TRBJ1-4
TGCGCCAGCAGCCTATTACAGGGGGCTGGGGAAAAACTGTTTTTT
CASSLLQGAGEKLFF
>-|TRBV20-1|-|TRBJ1-3
TGCAGTGCTAGTGGGTACGGGAGCACCATATATTTT
CSASGYGSTIYF
>once|TRBV2|TRBD1|TRBJ1-4
TGTGCCAGCCAGGGACAGGGTTTTACTAATGAAAAACTGTTTTTT
CASQGQGFTNEKLFF
>few|TRBV28|TRBD1|TRBJ1-3
TGTGCCAGCAGTTTTCCTGGGACAGACATTTACTCTGGAAACACCATATATTTT
CASSFPGTDIYSGNTIYF
>-|TRBV7-3|TRBD2|TRBJ2-3
TGTGCCAGCAGCTTCACCGGGACTAGAGCAGATACGCAGTATTTT
CASSFTGTRADTQYF
>-|TRBV24-1|TRBD1|TRBJ1-5
TGTGCCACCAGTGGAATCTCAAGGGGGCGTAGCAATCAGCCCCAGCATTTT
CATSGISRGRSNQPQHF
>-|TRBV5-4|TRBD2|TRBJ2-1
TGTGCCAGCAGCTTGGGATCGGGAGGGGGGAATGAGCAGTTCTTC
CASSLGSGGGNEQFF
>-|TRBV6-6|TRBD2|TRBJ2-7
TGTGCCAGCAGTACTAGCGGGAGTCTGGGTTACTACGAGCAGTACTTC
CASSTSGSLGYYEQYF
>-|TRBV11-2|-|TRBJ2-5
TGTGCCAGCAGCTTAGGGTATCTCAGTGCTAGAGGGGAGACCCAGTACTTC
CASSLGYLSARGETQYF
>-|TRBV13|TRBD2|TRBJ2-1
TGTGCCAGCAGTAGCGGGAGCTCCTACAATGAGCAGTTCTTC
CASSSGSSYNEQFF
>few|TRBV6-2/TRBV6-3|TRBD1|TRBJ1-1
TGTGCCAGCAGTTACACCCTGACAGGGAGCGACACTGAAGCTTTCTTT
CASSYTLTGSDTEAFF